The clone carrying this T cell receptor beta chain was counted between two and nine times. CDR1 is DFQATT and CDR2 is SNEGSKA in the germline V gene (reference sequence). This CDR3 spans 13 amino acids. Deletions cut 0 bases from V and 9 bases from J, with 12 bases between. The data originate from a study of T cell repertoires in cytomegalovirus infection. At the level of the study: It was the public TCR beta signatures that indicated both CMV infection and matching HLA type.

MiXCR, applied by TCRdb to the reads, yields one record per CDR3 protein. The table has 490,000 or so distinct CDR3 sequences, around 11% seen once. The chain uses TRBV20-1 and TRBJ1-5; D ambiguous. This clonotype originated in a human donor in good health (CMV status not recorded). Some clones in this sample may be carry-over from other donors' samples. The sample was PBMCs. The CDR3 loop is CSARESVGRPQHF. Here the CDR3 DNA reads TGCAGTGCTAGAGAGTCTGTGGGTAGGCCCCAGCATTTT.